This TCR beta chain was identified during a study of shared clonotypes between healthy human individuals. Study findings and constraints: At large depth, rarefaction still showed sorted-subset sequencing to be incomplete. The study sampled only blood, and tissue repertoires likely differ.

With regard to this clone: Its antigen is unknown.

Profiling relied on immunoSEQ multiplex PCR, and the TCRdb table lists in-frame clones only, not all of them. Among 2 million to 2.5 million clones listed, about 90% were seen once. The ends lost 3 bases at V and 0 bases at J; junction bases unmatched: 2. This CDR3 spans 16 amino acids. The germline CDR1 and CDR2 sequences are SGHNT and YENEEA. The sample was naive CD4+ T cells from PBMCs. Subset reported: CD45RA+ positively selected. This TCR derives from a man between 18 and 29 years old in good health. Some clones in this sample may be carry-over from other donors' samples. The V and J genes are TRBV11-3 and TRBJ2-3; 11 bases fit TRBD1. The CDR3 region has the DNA TGTGCCAGCAGCTTGGGGGACAGGGGGAGCACAGATACGCAGTATTTT. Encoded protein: CASSLGDRGSTDTQYF.